This paragraph reports one T cell receptor (beta chain). This clonotype has more than one count but fewer than ten. Its antigen has not been determined. Base qualities are missing; no much larger clone stands one base away. The library was produced with PCR. TCRdb records Illumina HiSeq 2500 as the sequencer. TCR libraries were prepared with molecular barcoding, using unique molecular identifiers to normalize TCRbeta repertoire quantification. TCRdb reprocessing: public reads trimmed at Q25 with fastp, clones called with MiXCR, in-frame beta chains kept. Entries that share a CDR3 protein sequence are merged under the most common genes and DNA. The sample contains 800,000 to 1,000,000 distinct CDR3 sequences, roughly 29% of them found a single time. The top ten hold about 28% of the sample. The sample comes from a study of T-cell reconstitution after alpha-beta-depleted transplantation in children (TCRdb year 2016). As for the study more broadly: Using TCR repertoire profiling, the study quantitatively followed how T-cell immune reconstitution unfolded in children after TCRalphabeta/CD19-depleted allogeneic hematopoietic cell transplantation.

The full study reports these points: Hyperexpanded clone frequencies declined over subsequent months; after one year, T-cell counts and TCRbeta diversity were mostly attributed to newly produced T cells. In some patients, the high TCRbeta diversity seen at day 60 was put down to recipient T cells and intrathymic progenitors that had survived conditioning. The apparently early alphabetaT-cell count recovery about two months after transplant was reportedly dependent on only several hundred rapidly expanded clones derived from non-depleted graft cells.

Taken with the paper, the label for treatment or condition translates to: allogeneic hematopoietic cell transplantation with graft depleted of TCRalphabeta T cells and CD19 B cells. The transplant recipients were children given TCRalphabeta/CD19-depleted allogeneic hematopoietic cell grafts. The CDR3 covers 12 residues, taking in both the cysteine and the phenylalanine. Left in the record is the CDR3 DNA by itself, 36 bases read in frame from the first base. CDR1 and CDR2, per the germline V gene, are MDHEN and SYDVKM. V is clipped by 5 bases and J by 7 bases, and the sequence between their germline boundaries is 11 bases long.

The material sequenced was PBMCs, mostly from graft donor cells, taken 360 days after TCRalphabeta/CD19-depleted stem cell transplant. This clonotype was sampled from a boy in the first two years of life who had a stem cell transplant for SCID, so the T cells may come from the graft donor. The chain employs TRBV28 and TRBJ2-5, with the D gene not confidently named. The CDR3: CASSRTLGTQYF. Here is the DNA: TGTGCCAGCAGTCGTACTCTTGGGACCCAGTACTTC.